This T cell receptor beta chain appears in the sequencing data of a study of blood T cells in healthy people across ages. Using a J-beta primer mix together with a sample-barcoded 5' primer, a second PCR was run for about 6 to 11 cycles. TCRdb reanalysed the 5' RACE reads using MiXCR and keeps one entry per CDR3 protein. Seen here are about 780,000 distinct CDR3 sequences, around 50% observed once, and the top ten hold roughly 18%. The sample comprised blood. This receptor was identified in a man at least 80 years old in good health.

The CDR3 sequence is CASSPPDRVNTDTQYF. DNA for the CDR3: TGTGCCAGCAGTCCACCTGACAGGGTTAATACAGATACGCAGTATTTT. The V gene is TRBV28, the J gene TRBJ2-3; 7 bases map to TRBD1. J was trimmed by 3 bases and V by 5 bases; bases with no gene match: 11. The CDR3 is 16 amino acids. CDR1 MDHEN and CDR2 SYDVKM come from the germline V gene.